One and the same sample provided the 18 T cell receptor beta chains below, sequenced in a study of CD4+ T cells in melanoma. Libraries were prepared by immunoSEQ multiplex PCR; TCRdb keeps only in-frame clonotypes and omits some of them. The sample carries roughly 54,000 clones, roughly 87% recorded once. Sequencing was done on a sample of peripheral blood. Receptors were obtained from a human donor with melanoma.

The chain uses TRBV15 and TRBJ1-4; possible D gene TRBD1, 6 bases. Germline-derived CDR1 and CDR2 are LNHNV and YYDKDF (reference sequence). V dropped 0 bases and J dropped 5 bases, with 10 bases sitting between them. CDR3 size: 15 residues. The CDR3 DNA reads as TGTGCCACCAGCAGAGATCCCGGGGGCAATGAAAAACTGTTTTTT. Translating gives CATSRDPGGNEKLFF.

In this sample, this clone turned up once. The CDR3 DNA is TGTGCCAGCAGTGAAGTCGGGGGCTGGGGGTCCACGAGCTCCTACGAGCAGTACTTC. As protein: CASSEVGGWGSTSSYEQYF. The rearrangement uses TRBV6-1 and TRBJ2-7; either TRBD1 or TRBD2 may fit D (6 bases each). The germline gives CDR1 MNHNS, CDR2 SASEGT. Trimming removed 1 base at V and 0 bases at J, with 22 bases between. The CDR3 totals 19 residues.

This clone was seen once. V usage is TRBV29-1 and J usage is TRBJ2-7; 7 nucleotides agree with TRBD1. CDR3 size: 13 residues. Germline V gene lookup returns CDR1 SQVTM and CDR2 ANQGSEA. The J segment lost 7 bases and the V segment lost 7 bases, leaving 13 bases of the junction unmatched. The CDR3 loop reads CSARTGGLLEQYF. The CDR3 nucleotides read TGCAGCGCCAGGACAGGAGGCCTCTTAGAGCAGTACTTC.

V and J are TRBV19 and TRBJ2-1; 7 nucleotides line up with TRBD1. The CDR3 covers 14 residues. Germline V gene sequence: CDR1 LNHDA, CDR2 SQIVND (reference sequence). V shed 3 bases, J shed 12 bases, and the junction held 11 bases outside the gene matches. CDR3: CASSMEHRRTGQFF. CDR3 nucleotide sequence: TGTGCCAGTAGTATGGAGCACCGCCGGACAGGGCAGTTCTTC.

The chain recombines TRBV27 with TRBJ2-7; D ambiguous. The CDR3 extends over 15 amino acids. Germline CDR1 reads MNHEY; CDR2 reads SMNVEV (reference sequence). Deletions cut 5 bases from V and 4 bases from J, with 18 bases between. CDR3: CASSLFPGRLYEQYF. The CDR3 bases are TGTGCCAGCAGTCTATTTCCAGGCAGGTTGTACGAGCAGTACTTC.

This clone showed up just once. The CDR3 bases are TGTGCCTGGAGTAACTCTTTGGAACGGCCCCAGCATTTT. This encodes CAWSNSLERPQHF. The chain has TRBV30 and TRBJ1-5; D not resolved. CDR3 length: 13 amino acids. The V gene lost 2 bases and the J gene lost 9 bases, with 14 bases spanning the gap. Germline CDR1 GTSNPN, CDR2 SVGIG (reference sequence).

CDR3 loop: CASSLPGQGMNTQYF. The DNA of the CDR3 is TGTGCCAGCAGCCTCCCGGGACAGGGGATGAATACGCAGTATTTT. The chain has TRBV11-2 and TRBJ2-3; 10 nucleotides align to TRBD1. V shed 5 bases and J 7 bases; nucleotides not matched to a gene: 9. The CDR3 has 15 amino acids. CDR1 and CDR2 (germline): SGHAT, FQNNGV. Drawing the rest from reference TRBV11-2 and TRBJ2-3, the complete variable domain is EAGVAQSPRYKIIEKRQSVAFWCNPISGHATLYWYQQILGQGPKLLIQFQNNGVVDDSQLPKDRFSAERLKGVDSTLKIQPAKLEDSAVYLCASSLPGQGMNTQYFGPGTRLTVL.

In its sample, this clone was seen once. The chain combines TRBV5-1 with TRBJ2-5, with TRBD2 matching over 9 bases. With V trimmed by 3 bases and J by 7 bases, 10 bases remained unmatched. The CDR3 is made up of 15 amino acids. Germline values: CDR1 SGHRS, CDR2 YFSETQ. In nucleotides, the CDR3 is TGCGCCAGCAGCTCAGCGGGGGGCCCGGTAGGGACCCAGTACTTC. Its protein product is CASSSAGGPVGTQYF. Together with reference TRBV5-1 and TRBJ2-5, the CDR3 gives the full variable domain: KAGVTQTPRYLIKTRGQQVTLSCSPISGHRSVSWYQQTPGQGLQFLFEYFSETQRNKGNFPGRFSGRQFSNSRSEMNVSTLELGDSALYLCASSSAGGPVGTQYFGPGTRLLVL.

Of note for this clone: Germline is not matched at one junction end, which may reflect a read error. The chain is built from TRBV29-1 and TRBJ2-7, with 8 positions matching TRBD1. Germline V gene sequence: CDR1 SQVTM, CDR2 ANQGSEA. The CDR3 has 15 amino acids. CDR3 sequence reads: CSVEDGTGGPYGQYF. The CDR3 bases are TGCAGCGTTGAAGATGGGACAGGCGGACCTTACGGGCAGTACTTC.

CDR3 residues: CASSLGGTSEAFF. CDR3 sequence (DNA): TGTGCCAGCAGCTTGGGGGGGACGAGTGAAGCTTTCTTT. The chain couples TRBV5-4 to TRBJ1-1; perhaps TRBD1 as D (5 bases). There are 13 residues in the CDR3. Germline-derived CDR1 and CDR2 are SGHNT and YYREEE (reference sequence). Trimming removed 0 bases at V and 7 bases at J, with 10 bases between.

This clone came up once. This chain joins TRBV10-1 and TRBJ2-1, with D maybe TRBD2 (6 bases). The CDR3 is 13 amino acids. V gave up 6 bases and J gave up 5 bases, with 11 bases separating them. Germline CDR1 is WNHNN and CDR2 is SYGVQD (reference sequence). This CDR3 is CASSGGPNNEQFF. The CDR3 DNA reads TGCGCCAGCAGCGGGGGTCCAAACAATGAGCAGTTCTTC.

The chain is built from TRBV29-1 and TRBJ1-4, with 10 bases lining up with TRBD1. Germline CDR1 and CDR2: SQVTM and ANQGSEA. The ends lost 6 bases at V and 7 bases at J; junction bases unmatched: 5. The CDR3 consists of 13 residues. The CDR3, as DNA: TGCAGCGTCGACAGGGGGCAGGGTGAAAAACTGTTTTTT. It specifies CSVDRGQGEKLFF.

This sequence joins TRBV6-1 and TRBJ1-3, with D possibly matching TRBD1 (6 bases). Germline loops: CDR1 MNHNS, CDR2 SASEGT. This CDR3 contains 15 residues. The V gene lost 4 bases and the J gene lost 0 bases, with 10 bases spanning the gap. Here the CDR3 DNA reads TGTGCCAGCAGTGCCGAGGGGGTCTCTGGAAACACCATATATTTT. This codes for CASSAEGVSGNTIYF.

The V and J genes are TRBV19 and TRBJ2-1; D is undetermined. Germline CDR1 reads LNHDA; CDR2 reads SQIVND (reference sequence). The V end was cut by 4 bases, the J end by 10 bases, with 14 bases between. CDR3 length equals 13 residues. The CDR3 sequence: CASSRGPGREQFF. For the CDR3, the DNA is TGTGCCAGTAGTAGGGGTCCCGGTCGGGAGCAGTTCTTC.

The chain combines TRBV9 with TRBJ1-1; TRBD1 matches at 8 bases. CDR1 SGDLS and CDR2 YYNGEE come from the germline V gene. The V gene end was trimmed by 4 bases and the J gene end by 2 bases; junction bases not matched to a gene: 7. The CDR3 covers 15 residues. CDR3 in amino acids: CASSKRQGTNTEAFF. Written as DNA, the CDR3 is TGTGCCAGCAGCAAAAGACAGGGGACCAACACTGAAGCTTTCTTT. Looking up the rest from reference TRBV9 and TRBJ1-1 gives the full variable domain: DSGVTQTPKHLITATGQRVTLRCSPRSGDLSVYWYQQSLDQGLQFLIQYYNGEERAKGNILERFSAQQFPDLHSELNLSSLELGDSALYFCASSKRQGTNTEAFFGQGTRLTVV.

The DNA of the CDR3 is TGTGCCAGCGGGTTCGGGGAGCTGTTTTTT. Translated: CASGFGELFF. The chain employs TRBV28 and TRBJ2-2; no firm D call. The CDR3 has 10 amino acids. The ends were cut back, 8 bases at V and 7 bases at J, with 5 bases in the middle. CDR1 MDHEN and CDR2 SYDVKM come from the germline V gene.

The V call is TRBV5-1, the J call TRBJ1-3; D ambiguous. Per the germline V gene, CDR1 is SGHRS and CDR2 is YFSETQ. The V and J ends lost 5 bases and 2 bases respectively, with 14 bases between them. The CDR3 is 15 amino acids. This CDR3 is CASSFTAGAGNTIYF. CDR3 DNA: TGCGCCAGCAGTTTTACAGCCGGAGCTGGAAACACCATATATTTT.

The J gene is TRBJ2-5, the V gene TRBV5-1, with D unclear. Judging by the DNA end, TRBJ2-7 fits better; the J call may be wrong. The CDR3 extends over 14 amino acids. CDR1 is SGHRS, CDR2 YFSETQ, per germline. CDR3 amino acids: CASRIQPSSYEQYF. CDR3 coding DNA: TGCGCCAGCAGAATACAACCGAGTTCCTACGAGCAGTACTTC.